Shown below are 22 T cell receptor beta chains from a single sample sequenced in a study of T-cell memory formation after mild COVID-19. TCRdb analysed the 5' RACE reads with MiXCR anew, one entry per CDR3 protein. The sample lists more than 350,000 distinct CDR3 sequences; around 21% were seen once. Sequences were obtained from PBMCs or a T cell subset sorted from them (not recorded which). Receptor source: an adult woman who had mild COVID-19 (a few samples of this study predate the infection). Cell type and time point are not known.

The V and J genes are TRBV5-5 and TRBJ2-5; 11 bases line up with TRBD2. Germline CDR1 reads SGHKS; CDR2 reads YYEKEE (reference sequence). The V gene end was trimmed by 1 base and the J gene end by 5 bases; junction bases not matched to a gene: 7. This CDR3 has 16 residues. The CDR3, as DNA: TGTGCCAGCAGCTTGATTAGCGGGGGGGCTGACGAGACCCAGTACTTC. As protein: CASSLISGGADETQYF.

This clonotype occurred a few times. The chain links TRBV7-8 to TRBJ2-7; 7 positions agree with TRBD2. The germline V gene encodes CDR1 SGHVS and CDR2 FQNEAQ. The CDR3 spans 15 residues. Trimming took 4 bases from V and 4 from J; bases not matched to a gene: 10. The CDR3 DNA sequence: TGTGCCAGCAGCTCCCCGGGCGGGAGACCATACGAGCAGTACTTC. Translated, it gives CASSSPGGRPYEQYF.

This chain uses TRBV30 with TRBJ1-2; D remains ambiguous. Deletions cut 3 bases from V and 4 bases from J, with 6 bases between. Germline V lookup: CDR1 GTSNPN, CDR2 SVGIG (reference sequence). The CDR3 has 11 amino acids. The chain's CDR3 is CAWREAYGYTF. CDR3 DNA: TGTGCCTGGAGAGAGGCCTATGGCTACACCTTC.

The sample holds a few counts of this clonotype. The genes are TRBV25-1 and TRBJ2-7, with D perhaps matching TRBD2 (6 bases). This CDR3 is built from 14 residues. Trimming removed 7 bases from V and 7 bases from J, with 20 bases in between. Germline values: CDR1 MGHDK, CDR2 SYGVNS. The CDR3 DNA reads TGTGCCAGCACCCCCTCTCGGGGACTGAGGGAGCAGTACTTC. Translating it yields CASTPSRGLREQYF.

This clonotype was observed a handful of times. The chain has TRBV19 and TRBJ2-7, with 11 bases identical to TRBD2. CDR1 is LNHDA and CDR2 is SQIVND in the germline V gene (reference sequence). The CDR3 loop spans 14 amino acids. The V and J ends lost 4 bases and 2 bases, in that order; junction bases with no gene match: 1. The CDR3 sequence is CASSRLAGPYEQYF. DNA for the CDR3: TGTGCCAGTAGTAGACTAGCGGGACCCTACGAGCAGTACTTC.

In its sample, this clonotype was seen a few times. This chain uses TRBV2 with TRBJ2-7; 11 bases line up with TRBD1. This CDR3 comprises 15 residues. V lost 7 bases to trimming and J lost 5 bases; unmatched junction nucleotides: 10. Germline-derived CDR1 and CDR2 are SNHLY and FYNNEI. The CDR3 nucleotides are TGTGCCAGCATGGTACCGGACAGGGGGCCCCACGAGCAGTACTTC. Translation: CASMVPDRGPHEQYF. The whole variable domain, remainder taken from reference TRBV2 and TRBJ2-7, is EPEVTQTPSHQVTQMGQEVILRCVPISNHLYFYWYRQILGQKVEFLVSFYNNEISEKSEIFDDQFSVERPDGSNFTLKIRSTKLEDSAMYFCASMVPDRGPHEQYFGPGTRLTVT.

The chain recombines TRBV4-3 with TRBJ2-7; D is ambiguous. The CDR3 extends over 15 amino acids. CDR1 LGHNA and CDR2 YSLEER come from the germline V gene. V was cut by 0 bases and J by 5 bases, with 14 bases left in between. The CDR3 here is CASSQDAFLTDEQYF. The CDR3 bases are TGCGCCAGCAGCCAAGATGCGTTCCTAACAGACGAGCAGTACTTC.

The chain couples TRBV6-6 to TRBJ1-2; TRBD1 matches 11 bases. Trimming took 5 bases from V and 4 from J; bases not matched to a gene: 6. The CDR3 covers 15 residues. CDR1 MNHNY and CDR2 SVGAGI come from the germline V gene (reference sequence). CDR3 sequence reads: CASSKGQGATYGYTF. DNA of the CDR3: TGTGCCAGCAGTAAAGGACAGGGGGCTACCTATGGCTACACCTTC.

The chain carries TRBV6-5 and TRBJ2-6; perhaps TRBD2 as D (6 bases). Trimming took off 2 bases at V and 3 bases at J, with 8 bases between the two ends. Germline V gives CDR1 MNHEY, CDR2 SVGAGI. CDR3 length equals 15 residues. The CDR3 bases are TGTGCCAGCAGTTACGGGGGGAGTGGGGCCAACGTCCTGACTTTC. Protein product: CASSYGGSGANVLTF.

This clonotype came up a few times. The chain links TRBV12-3 or TRBV12-4 to TRBJ2-5; TRBD1 agrees at 7 bases. The CDR3 is made up of 12 amino acids. Losses at the gene ends were 8 bases for V and 1 base for J; bases not matched to a gene: 1. DNA for the CDR3: TGTGCCAGCGGACAGGTCCAAGAGACCCAGTACTTC. Translating it yields CASGQVQETQYF.

This clonotype came up a few times. The J gene is TRBJ1-1, the V gene TRBV4-2, with D unresolved. The ends were cut back, 3 bases at V and 4 bases at J, with 3 bases in the middle. Germline CDR1 LGHNA, CDR2 YNFKEQ. This CDR3 contains 11 residues. The CDR3 loop reads CASSHGTEAFF. DNA for the CDR3: TGTGCCAGCAGCCACGGCACTGAAGCTTTCTTT.

The chain combines TRBV9 with TRBJ1-1, with D tentatively TRBD1 (6 bases). CDR3 length: 15 residues. The V and J ends lost 0 bases and 4 bases respectively, with 13 bases between them. Germline V CDR1 and CDR2: SGDLS, YYNGEE. For the CDR3, the DNA is TGTGCCAGCAGCGTAGGGGGGGCGTCAGGCACTGAAGCTTTCTTT. Translating gives CASSVGGASGTEAFF.

The CDR3 DNA sequence: TGTGCCAGCAGTAAAGGGGCGGGTTATGGAGAGACCCAGTACTTC. The encoded protein is CASSKGAGYGETQYF. The chain joins TRBV6-2 or TRBV6-3 to TRBJ2-5, with D possibly being TRBD1 or TRBD2 (5 bases each). The CDR3 has 15 amino acids. Germline V gene lookup returns CDR1 MNHEY and CDR2 SVGEGT. Trimming removed 5 bases at V and 4 bases at J, with 17 bases between.

This clonotype occurred a few times. V is TRBV4-3 and J is TRBJ2-5; D unresolved. The germline V and J ends were trimmed by 1 base and 5 bases, with 8 bases remaining between them. The germline V gene has CDR1 LGHNA and CDR2 YSLEER. CDR3 length equals 13 residues. The CDR3 is CASSQGPWETQYF. CDR3 DNA sequence: TGCGCCAGCAGCCAAGGCCCGTGGGAGACCCAGTACTTC.

The chain couples TRBV30 to TRBJ2-3; D gene unclear. Trimming cost V 4 bases and J 3 bases, with 11 bases left between them. In germline, CDR1 is GTSNPN, CDR2 SVGIG (reference sequence). CDR3 size: 13 residues. The CDR3 bases are TGTGCCTGGACCCAGAGTGTGACAGATACGCAGTATTTT. Translated: CAWTQSVTDTQYF.

This clonotype showed up just a few times. The chain recombines TRBV2 with TRBJ2-1; 12 bases align to TRBD1. V lost 7 bases to trimming and J lost 9 bases; unmatched junction nucleotides: 7. In germline, CDR1 is SNHLY, CDR2 FYNNEI. The CDR3 length is 14 residues. As DNA, the CDR3 is TGTGCCAGCACCTCCGGGACAGGGGGCCTTGAGCAGTTCTTC. Its translation: CASTSGTGGLEQFF.

The chain uses TRBV5-1 and TRBJ2-3, with D possibly matching TRBD1 (7 bases). Germline V CDR1 and CDR2: SGHRS, YFSETQ. Trimming took 5 bases from V and 2 from J, leaving 15 bases between them. The CDR3 sequence is 15 residues long. In nucleotides, the CDR3 is TGCGCCAGCAGTCTCAGGGGGGTGGTCACAGATACGCAGTATTTT. Translating it yields CASSLRGVVTDTQYF.

A few counts support this clonotype. The DNA for the CDR3 is TGCGCCAGCAGCTTCCTTGGGACCGGTGACGAGCAGTACTTC. It translates to CASSFLGTGDEQYF. V usage is TRBV5-1 and J usage is TRBJ2-7; D tentatively fits TRBD1 or TRBD2 (5 bases each). Germline CDR1 SGHRS, CDR2 YFSETQ. The CDR3 sequence is 14 residues long. The germline V and J ends were trimmed by 2 bases and 5 bases, with 14 bases remaining between them.

The rearrangement links TRBV20-1 to TRBJ2-7; D gene ambiguous. Germline CDR1 DFQATT, CDR2 SNEGSKA (reference sequence). CDR3 length: 15 amino acids. V was pared by 0 bases and J by 0 bases, with 12 bases between. CDR3 loop: CSARDYDRSSYEQYF. The CDR3 DNA follows: TGCAGTGCTAGAGACTACGACCGGAGCTCCTACGAGCAGTACTTC.

This clonotype was counted a few times. The genes are TRBV7-3 and TRBJ2-2, with a tentative D call TRBD2 (7 bases). Germline CDR1 SGHTA, CDR2 FQGTGA. V lost 5 bases to trimming and J lost 3 bases, with 13 bases between them. The CDR3 has 15 residues. This chain's CDR3 is CASSRGAGHTGELFF. The CDR3 DNA follows: TGTGCCAGCAGCCGGGGGGCAGGGCACACCGGGGAGCTGTTTTTT.

The rearrangement links TRBV5-1 to TRBJ2-5; a possible D gene is TRBD2 (5 bases). The V end lost 4 bases, the J end lost 5 bases, and 18 bases lay between the germline ends. The length of the CDR3 is 15 residues. CDR1 and CDR2 (germline): SGHRS, YFSETQ. The CDR3, as DNA: TGCGCCAGCAGCGGGCCGGGCGGGCCTAAGGAGACCCAGTACTTC. Protein product: CASSGPGGPKETQYF.

This clonotype was counted between two and nine times. The chain is built from TRBV7-2 and TRBJ2-7, with 8 bases aligning to TRBD1. The trim removed 5 bases at V and 0 bases at J, leaving 9 bases unmatched. Germline loops: CDR1 SGHTA, CDR2 FQGNSA. This CDR3 contains 16 residues. This chain's CDR3 is CASSSADRAPSYEQYF. DNA of the CDR3: TGTGCCAGCAGCAGCGCGGACAGGGCTCCCTCCTACGAGCAGTACTTC.